The 26 T cell receptor beta chains below were found in one sample sequenced in a study of T-cell memory formation after mild COVID-19 (dated by TCRdb to about 2021). The library was built by means of 5' RACE. This sample was sequenced with an Illumina NovaSeq 6000. TCRdb trimmed the raw reads at Q25, called clones with MiXCR and kept productive beta chains. Each CDR3 protein appears once, grouped with its most common genes and DNA. For this sample the table gives a few hundred thousand distinct CDR3 sequences, of which 15% to 20% were detected only once. More than 20% of the sample is in the top ten clones. Sample: PBMCs or a T cell subset sorted from them (not recorded which). The receptors stem from a man in his late teens or twenties who had mild COVID-19 (a few samples of this study predate the infection). The sample titles of this study are shuffled in the database, so cell type and time point are left out; the donor was told from shared clones.

This chain connects TRBV7-8 to TRBJ2-7; 7 bases align to TRBD1. CDR1 is SGHVS and CDR2 is FQNEAQ in the germline V gene. V lost 2 bases and J lost 3; bases outside the gene matches: 4. The CDR3 runs 14 residues. The CDR3 DNA sequence: TGTGCCAGCAGCTTAAGGACAGGCGGCTACGAGCAGTACTTC. Translated: CASSLRTGGYEQYF.

This clonotype was counted ten times or more. CDR3 sequence: CASSLAYLRSGANVLTF. The CDR3 DNA reads as TGTGCCAGCAGCTTAGCGTATTTGAGGTCTGGGGCCAACGTCCTGACTTTC. The V and J genes are TRBV7-2 and TRBJ2-6; unclear D gene. The V gene's germline CDR1 is SGHTA and CDR2 FQGNSA. The CDR3 contains 17 residues. The ends were cut back, 0 bases at V and 1 base at J, with 10 bases in the middle. The whole variable domain, remainder taken from reference TRBV7-2 and TRBJ2-6, is GAGVSQSPSNKVTEKGKDVELRCDPISGHTALYWYRQSLGQGLEFLIYFQGNSAPDKSGLPSDRFSAERTGGSVSTLTIQRTQQEDSAVYLCASSLAYLRSGANVLTFGAGSRLTVL.

The chain has TRBV5-1 and TRBJ1-2; a weak D match, TRBD1 (6 bases). The germline V gene encodes CDR1 SGHRS and CDR2 YFSETQ. Trimming took 7 bases from V and 4 from J, leaving 20 bases between them. This CDR3 spans 15 amino acids. In nucleotides, the CDR3 is TGCGCCAGCTCGGCTAACACAGGGCGGTCCTATGGCTACACCTTC. Its translation: CASSANTGRSYGYTF.

The chain has TRBV4-1 and TRBJ1-5; the D is unclear. The CDR3 is 13 amino acids. Trimming took off 4 bases at V and 3 bases at J, with 7 bases between the two ends. CDR1 MGHRA and CDR2 YSYEKL come from the germline V gene. The CDR3 here is CASSPSINQPQHF. DNA for the CDR3: TGCGCCAGCAGCCCCTCAATCAATCAGCCCCAGCATTTT.

The genes are TRBV18 and TRBJ2-6, with a tentative D call TRBD2 (6 bases). V dropped 2 bases and J dropped 2 bases, with 7 bases sitting between them. This CDR3 is built from 15 residues. Germline CDR1 is KGHSH and CDR2 is LQKENI. CDR3 in amino acids: CASSPSGAGANVLTF. As DNA, the CDR3 is TGTGCCAGCTCACCATCGGGGGCTGGGGCCAACGTCCTGACTTTC.

The chain links TRBV15 to TRBJ2-1; 13 bases are shared with TRBD2. The CDR3 runs to 15 residues. From germline, CDR1 is LNHNV and CDR2 YYDKDF (reference sequence). V shed 1 base, J shed 9 bases, and the junction held 3 bases outside the gene matches. Here the CDR3 DNA reads TGTGCCACCAGCAGAGCACTAGCGGGGGGGCTTGAGCAGTTCTTC. Its translation is CATSRALAGGLEQFF.

The CDR3 DNA is TGTGCCAGCAGCCGTAAGACAGGGGTCCAACCTAGCTCCTATAATTCACCCCTCCACTTT. Protein sequence: CASSRKTGVQPSSYNSPLHF. The chain links TRBV7-2 to TRBJ1-6, with 8 bases aligning to TRBD1. In germline, CDR1 is SGHTA, CDR2 FQGNSA. The V gene end was trimmed by 5 bases and the J gene end by 0 bases; junction bases not matched to a gene: 15. This CDR3 comprises 20 residues. The full variable domain, its missing parts supplied by reference TRBV7-2 and TRBJ1-6, is GAGVSQSPSNKVTEKGKDVELRCDPISGHTALYWYRQSLGQGLEFLIYFQGNSAPDKSGLPSDRFSAERTGGSVSTLTIQRTQQEDSAVYLCASSRKTGVQPSSYNSPLHFGNGTRLTVT.

The V call is TRBV25-1, the J call TRBJ2-3, with TRBD2 matching 11 bases. V gave up 4 bases and J gave up 2 bases; unmatched junction bases: 5. Germline CDR1 MGHDK, CDR2 SYGVNS. CDR3 length: 16 residues. For the CDR3, the DNA is TGTGCCAGCAGTGGACTTAGCGGGGGGGCCACAGATACGCAGTATTTT. Amino acids: CASSGLSGGATDTQYF.

CDR3: CASSYGGVYEQYF. CDR3 sequence (DNA): TGTGCCAGCAGTTACGGTGGGGTCTACGAGCAGTACTTC. The genes are TRBV6-2 or TRBV6-3 and TRBJ2-7; no definite D call. The CDR3 runs 13 residues. V dropped 2 bases and J dropped 3 bases, with 8 bases sitting between them. Germline V lookup: CDR1 MNHEY, CDR2 SVGEGT.

This clonotype was picked up a small number of times. This rearrangement joins TRBV6-6 to TRBJ1-3; the D is unclear. Trimming removed 8 bases from V and 3 bases from J, with 8 bases in between. The CDR3 is 12 residues long. Germline-derived CDR1 and CDR2 are MNHNY and SVGAGI (reference sequence). For the CDR3, the DNA is TGTGCCAGCGGCTCTGGTGGAAACACCATATATTTT. Translating it yields CASGSGGNTIYF.

J is TRBJ2-4 and V is TRBV5-1; 8 bases are a match to TRBD2. The CDR3 runs 17 residues. Germline loops: CDR1 SGHRS, CDR2 YFSETQ. V trimming: 0 bases; J trimming: 0 bases; junction bases outside the gene matches: 5. CDR3 in amino acids: CASSLAIAGIAKNIQYF. The CDR3 DNA sequence: TGCGCCAGCAGCTTGGCCATAGCGGGGATAGCCAAAAACATTCAGTACTTC.

This clonotype was detected only a few times. This sequence joins TRBV2 and TRBJ1-5, with D possibly matching TRBD1 (5 bases). Trimming removed 7 bases from V and 4 bases from J, with 14 bases in between. In germline, CDR1 is SNHLY, CDR2 FYNNEI. The CDR3 is made up of 14 amino acids. The chain's CDR3 is CASKAGRLNQPQHF. The CDR3 DNA reads as TGTGCCAGCAAGGCAGGGCGCCTGAATCAGCCCCAGCATTTT.

This chain uses TRBV15 with TRBJ2-3, with D maybe TRBD2 (8 bases). V shed 3 bases and J shed 9 bases, with 25 bases lying between them. This CDR3 is built from 17 residues. Germline V gene sequence: CDR1 LNHNV, CDR2 YYDKDF (reference sequence). CDR3 coding DNA: TGTGCCACCAGCAGGAGTCGGACAGGCGAATCGGGAGGGACGCAGTATTTT. This translates into CATSRSRTGESGGTQYF. The entire variable domain, with the rest obtained from reference TRBV15 and TRBJ2-3, is as follows: DAMVIQNPRYQVTQFGKPVTLSCSQTLNHNVMYWYQQKSSQAPKLLFHYYDKDFNNEADTPDNFQSRRPNTSFCFLDIRSPGLGDTAMYLCATSRSRTGESGGTQYFGPGTRLTVL.

This chain links TRBV4-3 with TRBJ1-2; tentative D call: TRBD1 (5 bases). Looked up from germline, CDR1 is LGHNA and CDR2 is YSLEER. The CDR3 runs 15 residues. V lost 0 bases, J lost 6 bases, and 14 bases lay in between. CDR3 coding DNA: TGCGCCAGCAGCCAAGATCCCAGGGAAGGGCATGGCTACACCTTC. This codes for CASSQDPREGHGYTF.

The chain uses TRBV9 and TRBJ2-3, with D possibly being TRBD2 (5 bases). The CDR3 runs 17 residues. Between the trimmed V and J ends, which lost 4 bases and 0 bases, there was a span of 18 bases. CDR1 and CDR2 (germline): SGDLS, YYNGEE. The CDR3 reads CASSPYVSATSTDTQYF. The CDR3 region has the DNA TGTGCCAGCAGCCCTTATGTTAGCGCGACTAGCACAGATACGCAGTATTTT.

This clonotype appeared a few times. The rearrangement links TRBV20-1 to TRBJ2-7; either TRBD1 or TRBD2 may supply D (5 bases each). CDR1 is DFQATT, CDR2 SNEGSKA, per germline (reference sequence). This CDR3 is 14 amino acids long. Trimming took 2 bases from V and 2 from J, leaving 13 bases between them. This chain's CDR3 is CSARYRDAPYEQYF. The CDR3 bases are TGCAGTGCTAGATACCGGGACGCTCCCTACGAGCAGTACTTC.

The rearrangement links TRBV20-1 to TRBJ2-2, with D possibly TRBD2 on 5 matching bases. This CDR3 spans 11 amino acids. Germline-derived CDR1 and CDR2 are DFQATT and SNEGSKA (reference sequence). Trimming took 5 bases from V and 6 from J, leaving 7 bases between them. The CDR3 protein is CSAGLPGELFF. As DNA, the CDR3 is TGCAGTGCTGGACTTCCCGGGGAGCTGTTTTTT.

The gene calls are TRBV6-6 and TRBJ1-1, with D unclear. CDR3 length: 11 residues. V dropped 6 bases and J dropped 10 bases, with 12 bases sitting between them. Germline values: CDR1 MNHNY, CDR2 SVGAGI (reference sequence). The CDR3 here is CASRSDWGAFF. The CDR3 DNA follows: TGTGCCAGCAGGTCCGATTGGGGAGCTTTCTTT.

The chain links TRBV2 to TRBJ2-2; 7 nucleotides match TRBD1. The trim removed 4 bases at V and 1 base at J, leaving 0 bases unmatched. Germline assignment: CDR1 SNHLY and CDR2 FYNNEI. The CDR3 contains 14 residues. CDR3 nucleotides: TGTGCCAGCAGTGGGGACAGGAACACCGGGGAGCTGTTTTTT. Translation gives CASSGDRNTGELFF.

This clonotype was detected a few times. This chain links TRBV21-1 with TRBJ1-5; the table's D gene call, TRBD1, was not cross checked with the DNA. TRBV21-1 counts as a pseudogene. CDR3 length equals 16 residues. Here the CDR3 DNA reads TGTGCCAGCAGCCTACACTGGGACCGAAGCAATCAGCCCCAGCATTTT. This encodes CASSLHWDRSNQPQHF.

This sequence joins TRBV30 and TRBJ1-1; 11 nucleotides agree with TRBD1. Trimming at V came to 2 bases and at J to 8 bases, leaving 4 bases not matched to a gene. CDR3 length: 13 residues. The germline gives CDR1 GTSNPN, CDR2 SVGIG (reference sequence). The chain's CDR3 is CAWSRDRGAEAFF. In DNA, the CDR3 is TGTGCCTGGAGTAGGGACAGGGGGGCCGAAGCTTTCTTT.

The chain combines TRBV9 with TRBJ2-2, with 11 positions matching TRBD2. With 4 bases clipped from V and 6 bases from J, the junction kept 5 bases outside the gene matches. The length of the CDR3 is 15 residues. Germline values: CDR1 SGDLS, CDR2 YYNGEE. The CDR3: CASSIAGGQPGELFF. The CDR3 DNA sequence: TGTGCCAGCAGCATAGCGGGGGGGCAGCCCGGGGAGCTGTTTTTT.

This clonotype has a handful of counts. The chain recombines TRBV9 with TRBJ2-3; no clear D. The CDR3 has 12 residues. V lost 4 bases and J 6 bases, leaving 9 bases between the germline ends. CDR1 is SGDLS, CDR2 YYNGEE, per germline. Here the CDR3 DNA reads TGTGCCAGCAGCACCAGTGCCGATACGCAGTATTTT. This encodes CASSTSADTQYF.

The J gene is TRBJ2-5, the V gene TRBV5-1; 8 bases line up with TRBD2. Germline-derived CDR1 and CDR2 are SGHRS and YFSETQ. The CDR3 extends over 16 amino acids. V lost 2 bases and J lost 2; bases outside the gene matches: 8. CDR3 DNA sequence: TGCGCCAGCAGCTTACAACTAGCGGCCCCACAAGAGACCCAGTACTTC. It specifies CASSLQLAAPQETQYF.

V gene TRBV5-1 combines with J gene TRBJ1-4; TRBD1 matches at 8 bases. V dropped 4 bases and J dropped 7; count of bases not matched to a gene: 6. Germline assignment: CDR1 SGHRS and CDR2 YFSETQ. The CDR3 extends over 14 amino acids. The CDR3 is CASSPGQGSEKLFF. The CDR3 DNA sequence: TGCGCCAGCAGCCCCGGACAGGGTAGTGAAAAACTGTTTTTT.

This clonotype occurred many times. This CDR3 is CASSKRGYEQYV. The CDR3 nucleotides are TGTGCCAGCAGCAAAAGGGGTTACGAGCAGTACGTC. This rearrangement joins TRBV21-1 to TRBJ2-7; the table gives TRBD1 as D, unverified against the DNA. TRBV21-1 is reported as a pseudogene. The CDR3 runs 12 residues.